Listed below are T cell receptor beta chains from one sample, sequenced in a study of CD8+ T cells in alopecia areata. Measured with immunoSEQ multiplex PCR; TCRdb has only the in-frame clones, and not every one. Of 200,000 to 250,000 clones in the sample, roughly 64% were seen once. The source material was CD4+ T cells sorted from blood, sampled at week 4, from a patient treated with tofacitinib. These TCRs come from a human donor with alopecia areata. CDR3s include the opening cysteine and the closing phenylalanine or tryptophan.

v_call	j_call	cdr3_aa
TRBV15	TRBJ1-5	CATSRQDNQPQHF
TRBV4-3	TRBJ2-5	CASSRTDQETQYF
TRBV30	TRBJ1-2	CAWSVSDIYGYTF
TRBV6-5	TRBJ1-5	CASSYSAGGHQPQHF
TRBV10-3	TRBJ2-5	CAIRGHSGGETQYF
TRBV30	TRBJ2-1	CAWSAGTGYNEQFF
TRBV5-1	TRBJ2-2	CASSLGPDTGELFF
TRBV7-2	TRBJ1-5	CASSLGTGVYNQPQHF
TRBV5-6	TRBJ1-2	CASSSGIVDYGYTF
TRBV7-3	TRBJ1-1	CASSPGTGLNTEAFF
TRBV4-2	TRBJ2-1	CASSQAGGVYNEQFF